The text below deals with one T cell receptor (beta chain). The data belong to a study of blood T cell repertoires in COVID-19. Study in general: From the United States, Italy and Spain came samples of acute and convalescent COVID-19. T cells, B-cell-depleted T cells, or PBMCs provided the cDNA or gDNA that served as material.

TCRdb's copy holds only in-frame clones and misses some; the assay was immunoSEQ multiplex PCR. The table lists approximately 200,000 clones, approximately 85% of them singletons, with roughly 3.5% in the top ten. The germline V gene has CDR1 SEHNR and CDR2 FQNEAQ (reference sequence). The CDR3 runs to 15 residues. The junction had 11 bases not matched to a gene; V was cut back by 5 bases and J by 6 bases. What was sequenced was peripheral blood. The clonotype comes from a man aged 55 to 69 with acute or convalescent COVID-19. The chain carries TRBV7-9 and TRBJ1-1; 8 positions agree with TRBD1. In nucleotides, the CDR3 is TGTGCCAGCAGCCTCGGGACAGGCCCCGGGGCTGAAGCTTTCTTT. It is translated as CASSLGTGPGAEAFF.